The 4 T cell receptor beta chains below all came from one sample that was sequenced in a study of cytomegalovirus exposure and HLA in healthy donors. PCR amplification relied on 60 Vbeta primers (plus 13 Jbeta primers). The assay was immunoSEQ multiplex PCR, and TCRdb's table has in-frame clones only and misses some. The sample consists of roughly 150,000 clones, 70% to 90% of them appearing once. The sequenced material came from PBMCs. These receptor sequences come from a man aged 30 to 45 in good health and CMV-seropositive.

The chain couples TRBV18 to TRBJ1-1; D unresolved. Germline V lookup: CDR1 KGHSH, CDR2 LQKENI. V was trimmed by 4 bases and J by 6 bases, leaving 24 bases between them. The CDR3 spans 17 residues. The CDR3 loop is CASSLEGSMPEHSEAFF. CDR3 sequence (DNA): TGTGCCAGCTCACTCGAGGGCTCTATGCCTGAACACTCTGAAGCTTTCTTT.

The gene calls are TRBV4-3 and TRBJ1-1; 7 bases align to TRBD1. The V gene's germline CDR1 is LGHNA and CDR2 YSLEER. CDR3 size: 17 residues. V dropped 4 bases and J dropped 0; count of bases not matched to a gene: 11. In DNA form, the CDR3 reads TGCGCCAGCAGCCCATCAGGGGGTCTGACGGTGAACACTGAAGCTTTCTTT. This translates into CASSPSGGLTVNTEAFF.

The rearrangement links TRBV6-6 to TRBJ2-1; the match to TRBD2 covers 13 bases. The germline gives CDR1 MNHNY, CDR2 SVGAGI (reference sequence). Trimming took 4 bases from V and 9 from J; bases not matched to a gene: 3. The CDR3 extends over 14 amino acids. CDR3 DNA sequence: TGTGCCAGCAGTTTACTAGCGGGAGGGGTTGAGCAGTTCTTC. Encoded protein: CASSLLAGGVEQFF.

The chain employs TRBV27 and TRBJ2-2, with TRBD1 matching 9 bases. CDR1 is MNHEY and CDR2 is SMNVEV in the germline V gene (reference sequence). The CDR3 sequence is 16 residues long. The junction had 6 bases not matched to a gene; V was cut back by 5 bases and J by 2 bases. The CDR3 is CASSPWTGANTGELFF. As DNA, the CDR3 is TGTGCCAGCAGTCCTTGGACAGGGGCTAACACCGGGGAGCTGTTTTTT.